One TCR beta chain is described in this entry. Method: immunoSEQ multiplex PCR; TCRdb's copy keeps in-frame clones and lacks some. In the table there are tens of thousands of clones, 75% to 95% of which are singletons. The V and J ends lost 6 bases and 1 base, in that order; junction bases with no gene match: 13. The germline gives CDR1 SGHNT, CDR2 YYREEE (reference sequence). There are 18 residues in the CDR3. These data originate in a study of OX40 agonist ivuxolimab in advanced cancers. Across the study: Enrolled patients in dose escalation had cancers that were hepatocellular carcinoma, melanoma, renal cell or head and neck cancer.

The source was CD4+ or CD8+ T cells sorted from blood, collected in a trial of the OX40 agonist ivuxolimab. The chain combines TRBV5-4 with TRBJ2-7; 13 bases fit TRBD2. The source is an adult with an advanced solid tumor such as melanoma, head and neck, liver or kidney cancer. The CDR3 DNA sequence: TGTGCCAGCATCTGTACAACCTTGGGACTAGCGGGATCCTACGAGCAGTACTTC. Its protein is CASICTTLGLAGSYEQYF. The whole variable domain, filled in from reference TRBV5-4 and TRBJ2-7, reads ETGVTQSPTHLIKTRGQQVTLRCSSQSGHNTVSWYQQALGQGPQFIFQYYREEENGRGNFPPRFSGLQFPNYSSELNVNALELDDSALYLCASICTTLGLAGSYEQYFGPGTRLTVT.